The entry that follows covers one T cell receptor beta chain sequence. The data derive from a study of T cell changes during pregnancy in multiple sclerosis. Produced via immunoSEQ multiplex PCR; TCRdb's table is partial and in-frame only. The table includes about 70,000 clones, approximately 94% detected once. This TCR came from a female donor in good health, enrolled as a control in a pregnancy study. Sequenced here: peripheral blood, sampled in the second trimester of pregnancy.

The CDR3 loop reads CASSQDAGGLPYGYTF. The CDR3, as DNA: TGCGCCAGCAGCCAAGATGCAGGGGGCCTCCCCTATGGCTACACCTTC. V gene TRBV4-3 combines with J gene TRBJ1-2, with 8 bases identical to TRBD1. Germline assignment: CDR1 LGHNA and CDR2 YSLEER. The V gene end was trimmed by 0 bases and the J gene end by 4 bases; junction bases not matched to a gene: 7. This CDR3 is 16 amino acids long.